This T cell receptor (beta chain) was recorded in a study of beta chain features in type 1 diabetes. The study, taken as a whole, reports: When Type 1 diabetes patients were examined, their TCRB CDR3s proved moderately but significantly shorter in all four CD4+ subsets.

In regard to this clone: Its target is unknown. The same CDR3 arises from other DNA sequences in this sample as well.

Since all of the isolated RNA was reverse transcribed, expressed TCRB transcripts were what got sequenced. Only in-frame clones appear in the TCRdb table, and some are missing; sequencing was by immunoSEQ multiplex PCR. The sample shows 600,000 to 700,000 clones, 9.5% to 15% of them seen only once. Sequencing was done on a sample of naive CD4+ T cells from blood. The TCR originated in a man aged 25 to 45 with type 1 diabetes.

CDR3 loop: CASRTGHSGNTIYF. DNA for the CDR3: TGTGCCAGCAGAACAGGTCACTCTGGAAACACCATATATTTT. The chain is built from TRBV11-2 and TRBJ1-3; perhaps TRBD1 as D (5 bases). Between the trimmed V and J ends, which lost 6 bases and 0 bases, there was a span of 9 bases. Germline V CDR1 and CDR2: SGHAT, FQNNGV. The CDR3 is made up of 14 amino acids.